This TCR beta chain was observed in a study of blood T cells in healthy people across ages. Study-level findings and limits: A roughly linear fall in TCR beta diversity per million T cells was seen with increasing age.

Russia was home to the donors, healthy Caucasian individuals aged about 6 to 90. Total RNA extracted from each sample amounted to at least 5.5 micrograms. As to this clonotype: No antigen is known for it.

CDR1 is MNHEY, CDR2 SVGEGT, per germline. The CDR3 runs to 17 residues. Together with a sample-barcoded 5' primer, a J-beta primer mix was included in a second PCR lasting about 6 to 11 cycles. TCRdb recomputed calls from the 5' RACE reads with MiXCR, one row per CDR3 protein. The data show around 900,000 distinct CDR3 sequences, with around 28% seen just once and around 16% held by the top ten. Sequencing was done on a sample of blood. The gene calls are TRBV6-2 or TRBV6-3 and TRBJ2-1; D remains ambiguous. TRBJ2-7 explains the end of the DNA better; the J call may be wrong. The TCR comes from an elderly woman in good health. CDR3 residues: CASSYSGYPASYNEQYF. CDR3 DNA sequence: TGTGCCAGCAGTTACTCTGGCTACCCCGCGTCCTACAATGAGCAGTACTTC.